This TCR beta chain derives from a study of blood T cell repertoires in COVID-19. Measured with immunoSEQ multiplex PCR; TCRdb has only the in-frame clones, and not every one. The sample shows about 160,000 clones, 75% to 85% of them seen only once. Germline assignment: CDR1 LNHDA and CDR2 SQIVND (reference sequence). Unmatched junction bases numbered 6, after V lost 4 bases and J lost 4 bases. This CDR3 is built from 14 residues. The clonotype comes from a woman aged 60-70 years who had recovered from COVID-19. The source material was PBMCs or T cells enriched from blood (not recorded which). The chain recombines TRBV19 with TRBJ1-2; TRBD1 matches at 7 bases. This CDR3 reads CASSTPGTVYGYTF. The CDR3 DNA follows: TGTGCCAGTAGTACGCCCGGGACAGTCTATGGCTACACCTTC.